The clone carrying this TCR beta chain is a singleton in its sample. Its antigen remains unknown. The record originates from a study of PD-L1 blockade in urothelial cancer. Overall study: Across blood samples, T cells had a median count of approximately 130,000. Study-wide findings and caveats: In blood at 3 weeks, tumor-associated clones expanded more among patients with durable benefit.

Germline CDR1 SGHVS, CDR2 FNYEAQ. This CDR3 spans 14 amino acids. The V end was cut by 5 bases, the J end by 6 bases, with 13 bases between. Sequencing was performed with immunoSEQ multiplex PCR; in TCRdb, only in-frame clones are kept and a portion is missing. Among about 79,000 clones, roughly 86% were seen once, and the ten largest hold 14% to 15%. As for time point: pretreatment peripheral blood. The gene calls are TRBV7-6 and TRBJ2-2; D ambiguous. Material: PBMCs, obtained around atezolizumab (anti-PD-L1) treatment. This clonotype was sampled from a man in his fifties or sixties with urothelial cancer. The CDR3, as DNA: TGTGCCAGCAGCCTCCAGACTCCTCCCGGGGAGCTGTTTTTT. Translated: CASSLQTPPGELFF.